What follows are 26 T cell receptor beta chains derived from one specimen sequenced in a study of regulatory T cells in long-lasting Graves disease. The time point denotes: persistent/refractory GD, antithyroid drugs over 5 years with positive TRAb. Scientists built the TCR library using RNA that was extracted from PBMCs. CDR3 regions were amplified by Arm-PCR using iRepertoire HTBI primers to build TCR beta libraries. TCRdb redid the calling of the multiplex PCR reads with MiXCR, one entry per CDR3 protein. The sample shows 310,000 or so distinct CDR3 sequences, around 21% of them seen only once. The sequences come from peripheral blood mononuclear cells (PBMCs), collected when the disease was refractory, from a patient treated with antithyroid drugs. Receptors originate from a female donor with Graves disease.

This clonotype was seen a few times. The chain employs TRBV5-6 and TRBJ2-7; D not resolved. The CDR3 has 14 residues. The ends were cut back, 1 base at V and 4 bases at J, with 12 bases in the middle. The germline V gene encodes CDR1 SGHDT and CDR2 YYEEEE. CDR3 nucleotide sequence: TGTGCCAGCAGCTTGAGTTTCTCGGCTTACGAGCAGTACTTC. The encoded protein is CASSLSFSAYEQYF.

J is TRBJ2-7 and V is TRBV24-1; D uncertain. Between the trimmed V and J ends, which lost 9 bases and 2 bases, there was a span of 10 bases. The CDR3 contains 12 residues. The germline V gene encodes CDR1 KGHDR and CDR2 SFDVKD. The CDR3: CATSGLPYEQYF. The CDR3 region has the DNA TGTGCCACCTCCGGGCTTCCCTACGAGCAGTACTTC.

The CDR3 reads CASSFSGTSGELFF. The CDR3 DNA reads TGTGCCAGCAGCTTTTCAGGGACGAGCGGGGAGCTGTTTTTT. V and J are TRBV11-2 and TRBJ2-2, with D perhaps being TRBD1 or TRBD2 (5 bases each). The CDR3 runs 14 residues. CDR1 SGHAT and CDR2 FQNNGV come from the germline V gene. V lost 3 bases, J lost 7 bases, and 12 bases lay in between.

This chain connects TRBV29-1 to TRBJ1-1; D possibly corresponds to TRBD1 (6 bases). V lost 4 bases and J 1 base, leaving 19 bases between the germline ends. The CDR3 is made up of 16 amino acids. Germline V CDR1 and CDR2: SQVTM, ANQGSEA. As DNA, the CDR3 is TGCAGCGTTGGAGGGAGGCGGGACAAGTCGAACACTGAAGCTTTCTTT. It codes for CSVGGRRDKSNTEAFF.

This clonotype was counted many times. The genes are TRBV5-1 and TRBJ1-2; D not resolved. This CDR3 has 13 amino acids. The germline V gene encodes CDR1 SGHRS and CDR2 YFSETQ. V was clipped by 4 bases and J by 4 bases, with 11 bases between them. DNA for the CDR3: TGCGCCAGCAGCATCGACATCGTCTATGGCTACACCTTC. This encodes CASSIDIVYGYTF.

Comment on this clonotype: It may be a read error: a sequence one base away is much more abundant. This chain joins TRBV7-9 and TRBJ1-1; D perhaps matches TRBD1 (6 bases). CDR1 SEHNR and CDR2 FQNEAQ come from the germline V gene (reference sequence). The CDR3 has 13 residues. CDR3 in amino acids: CASSLAYKGEALF. CDR3 coding DNA: TGTGCCAGCAGCTTAGCATATAAGGGGGAAGCTCTCTTT.

The genes are TRBV19 and TRBJ1-2; D remains unclear. The germline V and J ends were trimmed by 4 bases and 0 bases, with 12 bases remaining between them. There are 15 residues in the CDR3. Looked up from germline, CDR1 is LNHDA and CDR2 is SQIVND (reference sequence). DNA of the CDR3: TGTGCCAGTAGTAGAACAACAGAAGCTAACTATGGCTACACCTTC. Translation: CASSRTTEANYGYTF.

On this clonotype itself: This could be a read error, since a much larger clone is one nucleotide away. The chain employs TRBV20-1 and TRBJ2-5, with D possibly TRBD1 on 5 matching bases. The germline V and J ends were trimmed by 0 bases and 3 bases, with 11 bases remaining between them. CDR3 size: 14 residues. Germline-derived CDR1 and CDR2 are DFQATT and SNEGSKA (reference sequence). The CDR3 coding sequence is TGCAGTGCTAGAGATACGACAGCCAAAGAGACCCAGTACTTC. Translated, it gives CSARDTTAKETQYF.

This clonotype was seen a few times. The J gene is TRBJ1-6, the V gene TRBV20-1; D ambiguous. The germline CDR1 and CDR2 sequences are DFQATT and SNEGSKA (reference sequence). This CDR3 region has 13 residues. V dropped 3 bases and J dropped 3 bases, with 6 bases sitting between them. CDR3 residues: CSASWGYNSPLHF. The DNA of the CDR3 is TGCAGTGCTAGTTGGGGCTATAATTCACCCCTCCACTTT.

This chain joins TRBV14 and TRBJ1-4, with D perhaps matching TRBD1 (6 bases). The CDR3 contains 15 residues. In germline, CDR1 is SGHDN, CDR2 FVKESK. Trimming cost V 4 bases and J 0 bases, with 9 bases left between them. CDR3 DNA sequence: TGTGCCAGCAGCCGGGGGCGGGCAACTAATGAAAAACTGTTTTTT. It encodes CASSRGRATNEKLFF.

This clonotype was seen at least ten times. V and J are TRBV28 and TRBJ2-7, with 9 bases identical to TRBD1. This CDR3 has 15 amino acids. Per germline, CDR1 MDHEN and CDR2 SYDVKM. V trimming: 6 bases; J trimming: 1 base; junction bases outside the gene matches: 7. CDR3 DNA sequence: TGTGCCAGCAGCCGCCCGGGACAGGGTTCCTACGAGCAGTACTTC. It encodes CASSRPGQGSYEQYF.

The chain is built from TRBV28 and TRBJ2-3; D unresolved. CDR1 and CDR2 from the germline V gene are MDHEN and SYDVKM. The CDR3 extends over 12 amino acids. The V end was cut by 3 bases, the J end by 8 bases, with 9 bases between. As DNA, the CDR3 is TGTGCCAGCAGTTTGGGCACCCTTACGCAGTATTTT. Translated: CASSLGTLTQYF.

V usage is TRBV25-1 and J usage is TRBJ1-2; D ambiguous. The length of the CDR3 is 15 residues. Trimming left V 4 bases short and J 5 bases short, with 17 bases between. Germline loops: CDR1 MGHDK, CDR2 SYGVNS. The CDR3 DNA reads as TGTGCCAGCAGTGGCCAGGACGGACCACTGTATGGCTACACCTTC. Translating it yields CASSGQDGPLYGYTF.

This clonotype was detected many times. The chain combines TRBV2 with TRBJ1-1, with D possibly matching TRBD1 (6 bases). Trimming removed 7 bases at V and 5 bases at J, with 17 bases between. This CDR3 has 14 residues. Germline V lookup: CDR1 SNHLY, CDR2 FYNNEI. This chain's CDR3 is CASTLRVTGTEAFF. The CDR3 DNA follows: TGTGCCAGCACCTTAAGGGTAACAGGGACTGAAGCTTTCTTT.

This clonotype occurred many times. The chain links TRBV2 to TRBJ1-5; 7 bases fit TRBD1. V lost 3 bases and J lost 4; bases outside the gene matches: 9. The germline gives CDR1 SNHLY, CDR2 FYNNEI. The CDR3 has 16 amino acids. Here the CDR3 reads CASSDLRQGRNQPQHF. CDR3 bases: TGTGCCAGCAGTGATCTGCGACAGGGAAGAAATCAGCCCCAGCATTTT.

The CDR3 region is CAWTTGTFQFF. In DNA, the CDR3 is TGTGCCTGGACAACCGGGACGTTCCAGTTCTTC. The chain combines TRBV30 with TRBJ2-1, with D tentatively TRBD1 or TRBD2 (5 bases each). CDR1 is GTSNPN, CDR2 SVGIG, per germline (reference sequence). Trimming pared 4 bases from V and 13 bases from J, leaving 14 bases between. CDR3 length: 11 residues.

The chain recombines TRBV15 with TRBJ1-1, with TRBD1 as a possible D gene (6 bases). Germline lookup yields CDR1 LNHNV and CDR2 YYDKDF (reference sequence). CDR3 length: 16 residues. V shed 5 bases and J shed 0 bases, with 16 bases lying between them. As DNA, the CDR3 is TGTGCCACCAGCGCCACGGACAGAAGCATGAACACTGAAGCTTTCTTT. It yields the protein CATSATDRSMNTEAFF. The whole variable domain, filled in from reference TRBV15 and TRBJ1-1, reads DAMVIQNPRYQVTQFGKPVTLSCSQTLNHNVMYWYQQKSSQAPKLLFHYYDKDFNNEADTPDNFQSRRPNTSFCFLDIRSPGLGDTAMYLCATSATDRSMNTEAFFGQGTRLTVV.

This clonotype has only a few counts. The chain joins TRBV18 to TRBJ2-1, with 10 bases lining up with TRBD1. Germline V gene lookup returns CDR1 KGHSH and CDR2 LQKENI. Trimming at V came to 6 bases and at J to 9 bases, leaving 5 bases not matched to a gene. The CDR3 totals 13 residues. CDR3 DNA: TGTGCCAGCTCCCCGGGACAGGGGATTGAGCAGTTCTTC. Amino acids: CASSPGQGIEQFF. Full variable domain (rest looked up from reference TRBV18 and TRBJ2-1): NAGVMQNPRHLVRRRGQEARLRCSPMKGHSHVYWYRQLPEEGLKFMVYLQKENIIDESGMPKERFSAEFPKEGPSILRIQQVVRGDSAAYFCASSPGQGIEQFFGPGTRLTVL.

Ten or more counts support this clonotype. V and J are TRBV27 and TRBJ2-5, with 9 positions matching TRBD2. Trimming took 4 bases from V and 3 from J; bases not matched to a gene: 6. This CDR3 has 15 residues. In germline, CDR1 is MNHEY, CDR2 SMNVEV (reference sequence). The CDR3 DNA reads TGTGCCAGCAGTTCAACACTAGCGGGCGAAGAGACCCAGTACTTC. Its protein is CASSSTLAGEETQYF.

This clonotype has a count of ten or more. The chain carries TRBV7-2 and TRBJ1-5, with 11 bases fitting TRBD1. CDR1 is SGHTA and CDR2 is FQGNSA in the germline V gene. With 3 bases clipped from V and 2 bases from J, the junction kept 3 bases outside the gene matches. The CDR3 sequence is 16 residues long. CDR3 region: CASSLEGQGGNQPQHF. DNA of the CDR3: TGTGCCAGCAGCTTGGAGGGACAGGGGGGCAATCAGCCCCAGCATTTT.

This clonotype was observed a handful of times. A much more abundant neighbour one base away suggests this may be a read error. V is TRBV30 and J is TRBJ2-7; TRBD2 matches at 8 bases. V dropped 3 bases and J dropped 0; count of bases not matched to a gene: 1. Germline-derived CDR1 and CDR2 are GTSNPN and SVGIG (reference sequence). This CDR3 contains 13 residues. CDR3 sequence: CAWRLAASYEQYF. The CDR3 DNA follows: TGTGCCTGGAGACTAGCGGCCTCCTACGAGCAGTACTTC. Full variable domain (outside the CDR3, taken from reference TRBV30 and TRBJ2-7): SQTIHQWPATLVQPVGSPLSLECTVEGTSNPNLYWYRQAAGRGLQLLFYSVGIGQISSEVPQNLSASRPQDRQFILSSKKLLLSDSGFYLCAWRLAASYEQYFGPGTRLTVT.

The V call is TRBV29-1, the J call TRBJ1-4, with D maybe TRBD1 (5 bases). The CDR3 totals 12 residues. Trimming cost V 5 bases and J 8 bases, with 12 bases left between them. Per the germline V gene, CDR1 is SQVTM and CDR2 is ANQGSEA. CDR3 region: CSVNQGGEKLFF. The CDR3 nucleotides are TGCAGCGTTAACCAGGGCGGAGAAAAACTGTTTTTT.

The V call is TRBV4-3, the J call TRBJ1-5; D ambiguous. The CDR3 has 15 residues. Germline loops: CDR1 LGHNA, CDR2 YSLEER. Trimming took 0 bases from V and 6 from J, leaving 12 bases between them. CDR3 nucleotide sequence: TGCGCCAGCAGCCAAGATCCCCTGATCGGTCAGCCCCAGCATTTT. Its translation: CASSQDPLIGQPQHF.

There are many counts of this clonotype. The chain recombines TRBV7-2 with TRBJ2-7; 7 nucleotides match TRBD2. The CDR3 spans 13 residues. Trimming cost V 5 bases and J 2 bases; bases outside gene matches: 3. CDR1 is SGHTA and CDR2 is FQGNSA in the germline V gene. The CDR3 DNA follows: TGTGCCAGCAGCATTGGGGGGGCCTACGAGCAGTACTTC. Encoded protein: CASSIGGAYEQYF.

This chain links TRBV6-1 with TRBJ2-1, with D maybe TRBD1 (6 bases). This CDR3 comprises 16 residues. V shed 3 bases and J shed 5 bases, with 17 bases lying between them. Germline values: CDR1 MNHNS, CDR2 SASEGT. The DNA of the CDR3 is TGTGCCAGCAGTGACTGGAGCCAGGGGACGAACAATGAGCAGTTCTTC. Encoded protein: CASSDWSQGTNNEQFF.

The sample holds a few counts of this clonotype. A clone one base away is much larger, so this may be a read error. The chain joins TRBV6-2 or TRBV6-3 to TRBJ1-1; perhaps TRBD1 as D (5 bases). Germline loops: CDR1 MNHEY, CDR2 SVGEGT. The length of the CDR3 is 15 residues. The CDR3 nucleotides read TGTGCCAGCAGCGCCGGGACGGACATGAACGCTGAAGCTTTCTTT. It codes for CASSAGTDMNAEAFF.